One and the same sample provided the 10 T cell receptor beta chains below, sequenced in a study of blood T cell repertoires in COVID-19. Assay: immunoSEQ multiplex PCR; the TCRdb copy retains only in-frame clones and omits some. The profile shows hundreds of thousands of clones, roughly 86% of them singletons. Sequencing used peripheral blood. The receptors derive from a human donor in a cohort sampled during active COVID-19.

This chain links TRBV5-6 with TRBJ2-7; 11 bases fit TRBD2. V shed 1 base, J shed 2 bases, and the junction held 14 bases outside the gene matches. This CDR3 region has 19 residues. Germline assignment: CDR1 SGHDT and CDR2 YYEEEE. The CDR3 loop is CASSLYRALAGVRTYEQYF. The CDR3, as DNA: TGTGCCAGCAGCTTGTATCGAGCACTAGCGGGAGTCCGTACCTACGAGCAGTACTTC.

The chain recombines TRBV19 with TRBJ2-3, with 13 bases that match TRBD2. Germline-derived CDR1 and CDR2 are LNHDA and SQIVND (reference sequence). J gave up 6 bases and V 8 bases, and 5 bases lay outside the gene matches. The CDR3 sequence is 14 residues long. In DNA, the CDR3 is TGTGCCAGTGGGACTAGCGGGGTTGTCGATACGCAGTATTTT. As protein: CASGTSGVVDTQYF.

CDR3 DNA: TGTGCCATCAGCGAAGAGGCGGGAGGCCGAGGTTTTAACAAAAACATTCAGTACTTC. It yields the protein CAISEEAGGRGFNKNIQYF. The chain is built from TRBV10-3 and TRBJ2-4, with TRBD2 matching 8 bases. There are 19 residues in the CDR3. Germline trimming cut 6 bases from V and 3 bases from J; bases unmatched to any gene: 19. Germline CDR1 and CDR2: ENHRY and SYGVKD.

The rearrangement uses TRBV5-1 and TRBJ2-7; D remains unclear. This CDR3 is 14 amino acids long. Germline V gene lookup returns CDR1 SGHRS and CDR2 YFSETQ. V was cut by 5 bases and J by 3 bases, with 15 bases left in between. The CDR3 region is CASRVHEVSYEQYF. For the CDR3, the DNA is TGCGCCAGCAGGGTTCATGAGGTCAGCTACGAGCAGTACTTC.

The CDR3 DNA sequence: TGTGCCAGCAGCCCTGCGGCTGGAAAACTGTTTTTT. It translates to CASSPAAGKLFF. The chain joins TRBV3-1 (or the pseudogene TRBV3-2) to TRBJ1-4, with D unresolved. Deletions cut 4 bases from V and 10 bases from J, with 10 bases between. There are 12 residues in the CDR3. Germline values: CDR1 LGHDT, CDR2 YNNKEL (reference sequence).

The rearrangement joins TRBV11-2 to TRBJ2-7, with 7 bases that match TRBD2. Germline CDR1 SGHAT, CDR2 FQNNGV. V lost 7 bases to trimming and J lost 3 bases; unmatched junction nucleotides: 12. This CDR3 contains 15 residues. The CDR3 is CASTVAGVGDYEQYF. In DNA, the CDR3 is TGTGCCAGCACCGTCGCGGGGGTCGGCGACTACGAGCAGTACTTC.

This clone came up once. The same CDR3 arises from other DNA sequences in this sample as well. CDR3 DNA sequence: TGTGCCAGCTCCCCGGGACTAGAGACAGATACGCAGTATTTT. This sequence encodes CASSPGLETDTQYF. V and J are TRBV18 and TRBJ2-3; 8 positions agree with TRBD2. Germline values: CDR1 KGHSH, CDR2 LQKENI. The CDR3 is made up of 14 amino acids. V trimming: 6 bases; J trimming: 3 bases; junction bases outside the gene matches: 5. The entire variable domain, with the rest obtained from reference TRBV18 and TRBJ2-3, is as follows: NAGVMQNPRHLVRRRGQEARLRCSPMKGHSHVYWYRQLPEEGLKFMVYLQKENIIDESGMPKERFSAEFPKEGPSILRIQQVVRGDSAAYFCASSPGLETDTQYFGPGTRLTVL.

V gene TRBV6-1 combines with J gene TRBJ2-7; D ambiguous. This CDR3 spans 14 amino acids. Trimming removed 10 bases from V and 0 bases from J, with 16 bases in between. Germline lookup yields CDR1 MNHNS and CDR2 SASEGT. CDR3 sequence: CATRPPSSSYEQYF. CDR3 nucleotide sequence: TGTGCCACTCGTCCCCCTTCCAGCTCCTACGAGCAGTACTTC.

This clone was detected once. V gene TRBV11-3 combines with J gene TRBJ1-5; 8 bases agree with TRBD1. The CDR3 sequence is 16 residues long. J lost 0 bases, V lost 4 bases, and 5 bases had no gene match. Germline V gene data show CDR1 as SGHNT and CDR2 as YENEEA. The CDR3 is CASSSGQGDSNQPQHF. The DNA of the CDR3 is TGTGCCAGCAGCTCAGGACAGGGCGATAGCAATCAGCCCCAGCATTTT.

This chain joins TRBV6-5 and TRBJ1-1, with TRBD1 matching 8 bases. The CDR3 length is 14 residues. The V and J ends lost 7 bases and 3 bases, in that order; junction bases with no gene match: 7. Germline-derived CDR1 and CDR2 are MNHEY and SVGAGI. This chain's CDR3 is CASTLGTGHTEAFF. The CDR3 DNA sequence: TGTGCCAGCACCTTAGGGACAGGACACACTGAAGCTTTCTTT.